The clone carrying this T cell receptor beta chain was detected once. A multiplex PCR was run with 60 Vbeta primers and 13 Jbeta primers. Per the study methods: A later analysis counted around 80 million unique TCR beta chains, around 12 million shared. Clones were sequenced by immunoSEQ multiplex PCR, and TCRdb holds only the in-frame ones, with some missing. Clone size and V and J calls were adopted from that table, with D and trimming inferred from the DNA. The sample lists some 180,000 clones, about 77% occurring once. V was cut by 0 bases and J by 1 base, with 14 bases left in between. Germline values: CDR1 SGHRS, CDR2 YFSETQ. This CDR3 region has 17 residues. This record belongs to a study of cytomegalovirus exposure and HLA in healthy donors.

The chain links TRBV5-1 to TRBJ2-1; TRBD2 might be the D (5 bases). Sequenced input: PBMCs. The sequence came from a woman aged 25 to 45 in good health and CMV-seronegative. CDR3 sequence (DNA): TGCGCCAGCAGCTTGGCTGGTGGCGGGTTATCCTACAATGAGCAGTTCTTC. Translated: CASSLAGGGLSYNEQFF.